This TCR beta chain was recovered during a study of identical twins (dated by TCRdb to the mid-2010s). Study-level background: To test whether fetal clonotypes persist, the study used deep sequencing on TCR alpha and beta repertoires from monozygotic twins, unrelated adults of various ages, and cord blood. To rule out contamination, the twin experiments were replicated at different times with different library preparation protocols. What the work shows at the level of the full study, not this receptor alone: Out-of-frame TCR alpha sharing in monozygotic twins was systematically underestimated by recombination models, whereas sharing between unrelated individuals was in agreement with the recombination models. Conclusions relied on cross-sectional statistical analysis, since the same donors could not be followed over many years. A weaker excess of twin sharing was found in beta out-of-frame sequences because the signal-to-noise ratio was lowered by fewer shared sequences. Abundant cord blood beta clonotypes had fewer insertions, young adult naive repertoires showed a similar but weaker trend, and memory repertoires showed no such trend. Zero-insertion analyses could be partly confounded by invariant T cells such as MAIT and iNKT, although diverse VJ usage argued against such confounding for most clonotypes. Compared with coincidental sharing between unrelated individuals, an excess of low generation-probability sequences was observed among out-of-frame TCR alpha sequences shared between twins.

Libraries were prepared through 5' RACE. TCRdb records Illumina HiSeq 2000 as the sequencer. A universal primer binding site was added through template switching, and the final cDNA carried a unique molecular identifier so that TCR cDNA molecules could be counted accurately. Specific primers in the conserved constant-segment region were used to synthesize first-strand cDNA for TCR alpha and beta chains. To control for contamination, every cDNA library carried two barcodes: a SMART-Mk sample barcode plus Illumina barcodes. Two successive PCR steps introduced TruSeq adapter sequences along with Illumina sample barcodes. TCR alpha and beta cDNA libraries were sequenced on the Illumina HiSeq platform with custom primers. The study's processing was this. Unique molecular identifiers were extracted from raw reads with MiGEC, and CDR3 positions were determined with MiXCR. For each individual, recombination models were inferred using an EM algorithm with the repgenHMM and IGoR tools. Shared clonotypes were analyzed with the tcR package in R, and sharing was normalized by the product of cloneset sizes. Out-of-frame nonproductive sequences were analyzed to study raw recombination free of thymic and clonal selection effects. TCRdb reworked the public reads: Q25 trimming with fastp, MiXCR clone assembly, productive beta chains retained. For every CDR3 protein sequence, its rows merge into one entry that carries the most common genes and DNA. The V and J calls were determined by TCRdb, not by the authors. Recorded for this sample are approximately 230,000 distinct CDR3 sequences; over 13% of them occurred a single time. The top ten clonotypes cover about 9% of the sample.

Only healthy Caucasian donors were included. Miltenyi CD45RO+ enrichment and human naive T-cell isolation kits were used to isolate memory (CD45RO+) and naive T cells from PBMC. Measured from the cysteine to the phenylalanine, the CDR3 is 14 residues long. Only CDR3 DNA is held: 42 bases, read in frame from base 1. For CDR1 and CDR2, the germline V gene lists MNHNS and SASEGT. Germline trimming amounts to 10 bases on V and 2 bases on J, with 3 as the count of junction bases outside the gene matches. This clonotype was found a few times. No antigen is known for it. No clone much larger than this one lies a single base away; base qualities are absent.

The TCR originated in a woman aged 18-29 years in good health. The chain employs TRBV6-1 and TRBJ2-1; TRBD2 fits 12 bases in the junction. What was sequenced was memory (CD45RO+) T cells sorted from blood. The cell subset or site label here, explained by the study, means: CD45RO+ enriched T cells. For the CDR3, the sequence is CATLAGGPYNEQFF. The base sequence is TGTGCCACCCTAGCGGGGGGGCCCTACAATGAGCAGTTCTTC.